The text below deals with one TCR beta chain. Its antigen is unidentified. This record belongs to a study of Ad26.COV2.S vaccination and SARS-CoV-2 variants. Study background: Vaccine-arm donor from the placebo-controlled COV1001 Ad26.COV2.S trial. Notes on the study in general: It was found that vaccine and placebo recipients had similar non-spike TCR breadth. A substantial breadth of spike-specific CD8+ and CD4+ T cell responses after vaccination has been reported.

Profiled with immunoSEQ multiplex PCR; TCRdb holds only in-frame clones, not every one. The sample has some 480,000 clones, around 85% seen once. Treatment: around 19 received Ad26.COV2.S at low or high dose, single or two shots; 5 received placebo; per-sample allocation not given. The investigators took samples on day 63 after the first vaccine or placebo injection. This sequence was found in a person between 18 and 59 years old who received the Ad26.COV2.S COVID-19 vaccine or a placebo. The source was peripheral blood, collected in a trial of Ad26.COV2.S vaccine versus placebo.

The CDR3 coding sequence is TGTGCCAGCAGTGACCCGGGGCCTAGGCCCCAGCATTTT. It yields the protein CASSDPGPRPQHF. The V gene is TRBV2, the J gene TRBJ1-5, with D possibly matching TRBD1 (5 bases). Germline-derived CDR1 and CDR2 are SNHLY and FYNNEI. The CDR3 spans 13 residues. Trimming stripped 3 bases from V and 9 bases from J, with 12 bases between.